This T cell receptor beta chain was sequenced for a study of OX40 agonist ivuxolimab in advanced cancers. This CDR3 is built from 15 residues. In germline, CDR1 is SGHTA, CDR2 FQGNSA. The V gene lost 4 bases and the J gene lost 5 bases, with 16 bases spanning the gap. Only in-frame clones appear in the TCRdb table, and some are missing; sequencing was by immunoSEQ multiplex PCR. The sample holds some 59,000 clones, roughly 82% seen once. This clone was detected once. This chain uses TRBV7-2 with TRBJ2-3; possibly TRBD2 for D (7 bases). This specimen was CD4+ or CD8+ T cells sorted from blood, taken in a trial of the OX40 agonist ivuxolimab. This TCR was recovered from an adult with an advanced solid tumor such as melanoma, head and neck, liver or kidney cancer. CDR3 in DNA: TGTGCCAGCAGCTGGACAGTGGGGAGGGGAGATACGCAGTATTTT. It codes for CASSWTVGRGDTQYF.